A selection of T cell receptor beta chains follows, all from one sample in a study of cytomegalovirus exposure and HLA in healthy donors. Here immunoSEQ multiplex PCR was the method, and the copy in TCRdb shows in-frame clones only, minus some. Of 100,000 to 150,000 clones listed, roughly 80% are singletons. Input material: PBMCs. The source of these receptors is a female donor in good health and CMV-seronegative. Both conserved end residues are part of each CDR3. Each record gives: clone size, V gene, J gene, CDR3 length, D gene, CDR3 DNA, CDR3 protein. D genes are given only for firm matches. The listing skips clone size in some rows; elsewhere it reads once, few, many or a size class.

>.|TRBV5-6|TRBJ1-1|13|.
TGTGCCAGCAGCTTGCCCCCCCTAGCTGAAGCTTTCTTT
CASSLPPLAEAFF
>.|TRBV5-6|TRBJ1-4|13|.
TGTGCCAGCAGCTTGGGCGCAGGTGAAAAACTGTTTTTT
CASSLGAGEKLFF
>.|TRBV27|TRBJ1-2|13|TRBD1
TGTGCCAGCAGTGACAGGGAAGCCTATGGCTACACCTTC
CASSDREAYGYTF
>.|TRBV7-9|TRBJ1-2|12|.
TGTGCCAGCAGCTTAGCGACATCTGGCTACACCTTC
CASSLATSGYTF
>.|TRBV27|TRBJ2-5|13|.
TGTGCCAGCAGTTTAGGTAGTCAAGAGACCCAGTACTTC
CASSLGSQETQYF
>once|TRBV28|TRBJ2-3|16|TRBD2
TGTGCCAGCAGTCTGGGACTAGCGGGAGATTTGGGTACGCAGTATTTT
CASSLGLAGDLGTQYF
>.|TRBV4-3|TRBJ2-7|15|TRBD2
TGCGCCAGCAGCCAAGCTAGCGGGAGGATCTACGAGCAGTACTTC
CASSQASGRIYEQYF
>.|TRBV15|TRBJ2-3|17|TRBD2
TGTGCCACCAGCAGAGATTCGACTAGCCGGTACACAGATACGCAGTATTTT
CATSRDSTSRYTDTQYF
>.|TRBV5-1|TRBJ2-1|14|.
TGCGCCAGCGCTGCGGGGAGCTCCTACAATGAGCAGTTCTTC
CASAAGSSYNEQFF
>few|TRBV6-1|TRBJ1-3|12|.
TGTGCCAGCAGGTCACAGGGAAACACCATATATTTT
CASRSQGNTIYF
>.|TRBV18|TRBJ1-5|14|.
TGTGCCAGCTCACCACCGGGGAGCTATCAGCCCCAGCATTTT
CASSPPGSYQPQHF
>.|TRBV5-1|TRBJ2-2|18|TRBD2
TGCGCCAGCAGCCTTCCGGGACTAGCAGGCGCGAACACCGGGGAGCTGTTTTTT
CASSLPGLAGANTGELFF
>.|TRBV9|TRBJ2-7|15|TRBD2
TGTGCCAGCAGCGTAGGGACTAGCCGATCCTACGAGCAGTACTTC
CASSVGTSRSYEQYF
>few|TRBV19|TRBJ2-7|13|.
TGTGCCAGTAGTGACAGGCGCACCTACGAGCAGTACTTC
CASSDRRTYEQYF
>.|TRBV6-6|TRBJ2-5|14|.
TGTGCCAGCAGTTACTCGGCGGGGCGGGGGACCCAGTACTTC
CASSYSAGRGTQYF
>.|TRBV9|TRBJ2-1|15|.
TGTGCCAGCAGCCCGAGCGGCGTACATGATCATGAGCAGTTCTTC
CASSPSGVHDHEQFF
>few|TRBV27|TRBJ1-2|14|TRBD1
TGTGCCAGCAGCCGGGGGACAGGTAACTATGGCTACACCTTC
CASSRGTGNYGYTF
>.|TRBV12-5|TRBJ2-3|13|TRBD2
TGTGCTAGTGGCTCGAGCGGGAGGGGTACGCAGTATTTT
CASGSSGRGTQYF
>.|TRBV4-3|TRBJ1-2|14|TRBD1
TGCGCCAGCAGCCATGACAGGGCCCGGGGTGGCTACACCTTC
CASSHDRARGGYTF
>.|TRBV6-6|TRBJ2-3|16|.
TGTGCCAGCAGTTACAGGCAGGGAGGAGGCACAGATACGCAGTATTTT
CASSYRQGGGTDTQYF
>.|TRBV5-1|TRBJ2-5|14|TRBD1
TGCGCCAGCAGCGTGGGACAGGGCAAGAGAACCCAGTACTTC
CASSVGQGKRTQYF
>once|TRBV5-1|TRBJ2-7|13|TRBD2
TGCGCCAGCAACCCTAGCGGCTCCTACGAGCAGTACTTC
CASNPSGSYEQYF
>.|TRBV5-4|TRBJ1-2|14|TRBD1
TGTGCCAGCAGCTTGGACAGGGGGGTAGATGGCTACACCTTC
CASSLDRGVDGYTF
>.|TRBV30|TRBJ1-3|14|TRBD1
TGTGCCTGGAACCGGGACAGCCCTGGAAACACCATATATTTT
CAWNRDSPGNTIYF
>.|TRBV4-2|TRBJ2-2|18|TRBD2
TGTGCCAGCAGCCCACCGAAAGCGGGAGGGCCGGGGACCGGGGAGCTGTTTTTT
CASSPPKAGGPGTGELFF
>.|TRBV5-4|TRBJ2-1|14|TRBD2
TGTGCCAGCAGCGAGGCTAGCGGATACAATGAGCAGTTCTTC
CASSEASGYNEQFF
>.|TRBV29-1|TRBJ1-1|13|TRBD1
TGCAGCGTCGAGGACAGGGGGCAGAGTGAAGCTTTCTTT
CSVEDRGQSEAFF
>.|TRBV19|TRBJ2-7|15|TRBD2
TGTGCCAGTCGCTCATCGGGAGCGGGAGTTTACGAGCAGTACTTC
CASRSSGAGVYEQYF
>.|TRBV18|TRBJ2-6|16|.
TGTGCCAGCTCACCGAGTATACCTGCTGGGGCCAACGTCCTGACTTTC
CASSPSIPAGANVLTF
>.|TRBV5-1|TRBJ1-1|12|.
TGCGCCAGCAGCTTGTCGAGGGCTGAAGCTTTCTTT
CASSLSRAEAFF
>.|TRBV11-1|TRBJ2-1|16|TRBD2
TGTGCCAGCAGCTCGCTGCTAGCGGGAGCCTACAATGAGCAGTTCTTC
CASSSLLAGAYNEQFF
>.|TRBV15|TRBJ2-7|15|TRBD1
TGTGCCACCAGCAGAGATCCTCAGGGGGCCTACGAGCAGTACTTC
CATSRDPQGAYEQYF
>.|TRBV28|TRBJ2-3|15|TRBD2
TGTGCCAGCAGTTTTCGACTAGCGGGAGCAGATACGCAGTATTTT
CASSFRLAGADTQYF
>.|TRBV10-1|TRBJ2-7|16|.
TGCGCCAGCAGTCCTGATCCAGGGCAGAACTCCTACGAGCAGTACTTC
CASSPDPGQNSYEQYF
>.|TRBV28|TRBJ1-1|14|.
TGTGCCAGCAGTTTTCTGGGTGCGGGGAGTGAAGCTTTCTTT
CASSFLGAGSEAFF
>.|TRBV6-5|TRBJ2-2|15|TRBD1
TGTGCCAGCAGCCGGGACAGAGCGAACACCGGGGAGCTGTTTTTT
CASSRDRANTGELFF
>.|TRBV11-2|TRBJ2-1|16|TRBD2
TGTGCCAGCAGCCGAGCTGCGGGAGGGACCTACAATGAGCAGTTCTTC
CASSRAAGGTYNEQFF
>once|TRBV2|TRBJ1-3|16|.
TGTGCCAGCAGTGAGCTTTGGACAATCTCTGGAAACACCATATATTTT
CASSELWTISGNTIYF
>.|TRBV27|TRBJ2-2|18|TRBD2
TGTGCCAGCAGTTTAGGGAGCGGGAGACTCCAGAACACCGGGGAGCTGTTTTTT
CASSLGSGRLQNTGELFF
>.|TRBV2|TRBJ1-1|14|.
TGTGCCAGCAGTGACAGGGCTGGGGATACTGAAGCTTTCTTT
CASSDRAGDTEAFF
>.|TRBV27|TRBJ1-2|13|TRBD1
TGTGCCAGCAGGTCCCACAGGGGGCTGGGCTACACCTTC
CASRSHRGLGYTF